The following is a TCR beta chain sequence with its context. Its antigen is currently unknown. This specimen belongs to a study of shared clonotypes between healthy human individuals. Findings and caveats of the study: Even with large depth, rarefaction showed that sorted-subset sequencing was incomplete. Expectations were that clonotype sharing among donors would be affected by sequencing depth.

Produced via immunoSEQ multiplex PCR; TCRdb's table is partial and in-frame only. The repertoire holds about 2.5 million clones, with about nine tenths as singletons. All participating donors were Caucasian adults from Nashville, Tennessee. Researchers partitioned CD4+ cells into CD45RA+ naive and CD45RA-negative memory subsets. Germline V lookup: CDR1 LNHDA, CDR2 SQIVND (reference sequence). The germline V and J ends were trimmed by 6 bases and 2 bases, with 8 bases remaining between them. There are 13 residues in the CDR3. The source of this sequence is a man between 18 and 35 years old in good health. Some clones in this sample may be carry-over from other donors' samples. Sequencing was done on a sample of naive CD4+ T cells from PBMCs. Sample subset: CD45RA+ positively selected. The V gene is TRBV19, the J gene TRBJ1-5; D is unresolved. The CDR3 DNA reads TGTGCCAGTAGATCGGACGGCAATCAGCCCCAGCATTTT. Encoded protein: CASRSDGNQPQHF.